This TCR beta chain was identified during a study of blood T cells in healthy people across ages. Primed by a sample-barcoded 5' primer and a J-beta primer mix, a second PCR proceeded for about 7 to 11 cycles. TCRdb reanalysed the 5' RACE reads using MiXCR and keeps one entry per CDR3 protein. Here the sample spans around 500,000 distinct CDR3 sequences, about 27% being singletons. Trimming removed 0 bases from V and 3 bases from J, with 17 bases in between. The CDR3 spans 17 residues. Germline CDR1 reads SGHRS; CDR2 reads YFSETQ. The data were also submitted as part of a second study, on T cells of mothers and their children.

The material sequenced was blood. The source is a boy aged 2 to 10 in good health. The rearrangement uses TRBV5-1 and TRBJ2-3; D is tentatively TRBD1 or TRBD2 (5 bases each). As DNA, the CDR3 is TGCGCCAGCAGCTTGGTGGGACCCCAGACCCCTACAGATACGCAGTATTTT. The encoded protein is CASSLVGPQTPTDTQYF.